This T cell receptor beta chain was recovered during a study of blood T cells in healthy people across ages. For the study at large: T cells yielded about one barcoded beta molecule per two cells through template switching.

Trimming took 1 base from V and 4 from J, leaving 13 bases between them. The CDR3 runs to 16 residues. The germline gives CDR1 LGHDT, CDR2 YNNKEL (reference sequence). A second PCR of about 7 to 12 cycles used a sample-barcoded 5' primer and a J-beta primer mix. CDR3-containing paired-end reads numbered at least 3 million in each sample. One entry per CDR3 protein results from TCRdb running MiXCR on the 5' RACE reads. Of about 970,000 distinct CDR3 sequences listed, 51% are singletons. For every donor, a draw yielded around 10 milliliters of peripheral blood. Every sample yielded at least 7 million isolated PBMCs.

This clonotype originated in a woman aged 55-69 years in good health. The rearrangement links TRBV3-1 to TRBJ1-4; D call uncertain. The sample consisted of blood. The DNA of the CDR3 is TGTGCCAGCAGCCAAGTACCGGCAGTCCGTAATGAAAAACTGTTTTTT. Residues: CASSQVPAVRNEKLFF.